This TCR beta chain originates from a study of T cells in tuberculosis. The overall study: Samples predate treatment or fall within its first 7 days.

Study-wide points: Active tuberculosis alpha repertoires lay closer to GMM-specific TCRs than controls'. Smaller alpha distances in active tuberculosis partly reflected shorter CDR3-alpha lengths. A GMM-specific repertoire classifier reached 80% to 90% accuracy, AUROC under 0.95.

Time point of the sample: new active TB diagnosis, blood taken before or within 7 days of starting treatment. Germline CDR1 and CDR2: MRHNA and SNTAGT. There are 15 residues in the CDR3. Trimming took 2 bases from V and 4 from J, leaving 9 bases between them. A note on this clone: As yet, its antigen is unknown.

Generated by immunoSEQ multiplex PCR, the TCRdb table keeps only in-frame clones and is missing some. The table shows 22,000 or so clones, with about 85% occurring only once. The chain carries TRBV6-4 and TRBJ2-6; tentative D call: TRBD2 (5 bases). The sequence came from an adult with tuberculosis. Sequencing was performed on PBMCs, taken at tuberculosis diagnosis. CDR3 coding DNA: TGTGCCAGCAGTGACGTTAGCGCCGGGGCCAACGTCCTGACTTTC. Encoded protein: CASSDVSAGANVLTF.